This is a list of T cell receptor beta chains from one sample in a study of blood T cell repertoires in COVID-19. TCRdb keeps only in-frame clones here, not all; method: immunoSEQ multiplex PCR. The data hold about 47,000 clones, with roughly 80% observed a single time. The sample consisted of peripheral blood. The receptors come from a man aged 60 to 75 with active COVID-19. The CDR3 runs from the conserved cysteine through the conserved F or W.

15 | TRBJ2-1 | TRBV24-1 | CATGETGSSYNEQFF
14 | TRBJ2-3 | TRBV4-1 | CASSPLPAADTQYF
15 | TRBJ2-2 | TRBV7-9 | CASSSGTLNTGELFF
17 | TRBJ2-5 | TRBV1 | CTSSQEGGSGKIETQYF
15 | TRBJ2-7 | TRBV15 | CATSRDSRASYEQYF
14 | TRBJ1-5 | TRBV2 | CASRGDSGNQPQHF
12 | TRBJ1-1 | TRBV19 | CASSGGRTEAFF
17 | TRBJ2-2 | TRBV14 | CASSQDEAQIGTGELFF
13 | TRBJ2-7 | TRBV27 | CASSPSTSIEQYF
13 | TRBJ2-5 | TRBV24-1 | CATSEQGQETQYF
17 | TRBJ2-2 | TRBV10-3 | CAISDDPMGQVAGELFF
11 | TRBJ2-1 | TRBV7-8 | CASSLVEEQFF
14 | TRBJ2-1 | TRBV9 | CASGGLAGAHEQFF
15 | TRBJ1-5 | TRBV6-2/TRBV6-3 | CASSTRGRGNQPQHF
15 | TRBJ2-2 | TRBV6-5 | CASRTYELRTGELFF
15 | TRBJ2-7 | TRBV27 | CASSLYAVQGNEQYF
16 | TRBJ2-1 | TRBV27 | CASSLGGDLSYNEQFF
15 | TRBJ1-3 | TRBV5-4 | CASSFEGGVGNTIYF
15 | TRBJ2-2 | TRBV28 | CASSPLAVNTGELFF
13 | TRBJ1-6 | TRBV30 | CAWSPEVNSPLHF
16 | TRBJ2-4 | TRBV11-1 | CASSPSGTVAKNIQYF
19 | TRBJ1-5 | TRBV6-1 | CASSADAGGPTGGNQPQHF
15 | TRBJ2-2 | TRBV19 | CASSKGQENTGELFF
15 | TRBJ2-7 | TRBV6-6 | CASSYEGQGSNEQYF
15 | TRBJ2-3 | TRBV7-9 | CASSLTSVGTDTQYF
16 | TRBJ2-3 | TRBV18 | CASSPSRTGGTDTQYF
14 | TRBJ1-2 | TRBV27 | CASSLSISGRGYTF
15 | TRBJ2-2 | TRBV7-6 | CASSIGTSDTGELFF
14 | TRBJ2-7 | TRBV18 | CASSPGQGPYEQYF
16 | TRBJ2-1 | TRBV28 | CASSIPSGQSYNEQFF
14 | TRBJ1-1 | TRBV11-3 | CASSLAGSNTEAFF
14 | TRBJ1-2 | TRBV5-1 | CASSKDSPLGGYTF
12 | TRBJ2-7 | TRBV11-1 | CASRHGDYEQYF
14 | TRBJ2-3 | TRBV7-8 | CASSLASRTDTQYF
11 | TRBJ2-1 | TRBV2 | CANLRGGEQFF
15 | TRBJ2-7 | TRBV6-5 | CASRGTGTGSYEQYF
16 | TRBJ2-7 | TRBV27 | CASSPQGQAWAYEQYF
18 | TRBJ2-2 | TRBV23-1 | CATTEQDRGTVNTGELFF
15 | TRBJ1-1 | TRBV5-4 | CASSLSLTGPTEAFF
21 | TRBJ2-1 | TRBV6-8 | CAGMGDGLVAGGGLPYNEQFF
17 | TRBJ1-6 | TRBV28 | CASSLPGQGPYNSPLHF
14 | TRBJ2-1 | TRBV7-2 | CASSFQGGGNEQFF
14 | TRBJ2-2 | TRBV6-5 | CASSRTQGAGELFF
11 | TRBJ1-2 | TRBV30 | CVRRYPYGYTF
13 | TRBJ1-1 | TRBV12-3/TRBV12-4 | CASSRRGDTEAFF
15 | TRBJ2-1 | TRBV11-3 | CASSQRGTGGNEQFF
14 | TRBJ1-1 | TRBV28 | CASSSGQTYTEAFF